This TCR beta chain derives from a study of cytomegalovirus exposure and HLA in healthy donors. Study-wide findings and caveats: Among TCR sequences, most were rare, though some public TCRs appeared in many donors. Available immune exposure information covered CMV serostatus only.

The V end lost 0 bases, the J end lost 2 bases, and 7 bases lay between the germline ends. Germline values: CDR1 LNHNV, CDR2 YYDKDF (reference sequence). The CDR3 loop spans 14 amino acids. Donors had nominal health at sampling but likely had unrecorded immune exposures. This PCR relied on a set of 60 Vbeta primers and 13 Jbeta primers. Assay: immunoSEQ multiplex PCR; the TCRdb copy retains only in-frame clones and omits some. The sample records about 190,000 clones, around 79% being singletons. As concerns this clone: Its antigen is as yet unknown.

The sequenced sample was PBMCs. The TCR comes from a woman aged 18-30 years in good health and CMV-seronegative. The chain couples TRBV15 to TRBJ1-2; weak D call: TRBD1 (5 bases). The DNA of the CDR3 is TGTGCCACCAGCAGAGACAGGGCGAACTATGGCTACACCTTC. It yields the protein CATSRDRANYGYTF.